The 5 T cell receptor beta chains presented below share a single source sample, sequenced in a study of T cell repertoires in cytomegalovirus infection. MiXCR, run by TCRdb on the reads, gives a single entry per CDR3 protein. The sample consists of roughly 220,000 distinct CDR3 sequences, about 39% of them appearing once. Their antigens remain unidentified. The sample consisted of CD8+ T cells from cultured PBMCs, taken from culture after CMV antigen stimulation. Receptors originate from a human donor in good health (CMV status not recorded). Some clones in this sample may be carry-over from other donors' samples.

J is TRBJ1-1 and V is TRBV14; no reliable D call. The CDR3 is made up of 13 amino acids. CDR1 is SGHDN, CDR2 FVKESK, per germline. V shed 2 bases and J shed 5 bases, with 9 bases lying between them. CDR3 sequence reads: CASSQRHRTEAFF. CDR3 nucleotides: TGTGCCAGCAGCCAACGTCACCGAACTGAAGCTTTCTTT.

This clonotype was counted a few times. This rearrangement joins TRBV28 to TRBJ2-1; D perhaps matches TRBD1 (5 bases). Germline lookup yields CDR1 MDHEN and CDR2 SYDVKM. Between the trimmed V and J ends, which lost 5 bases and 0 bases, there was a span of 11 bases. This CDR3 is built from 15 residues. CDR3 in amino acids: CASSPRQYSYNEQFF. As DNA, the CDR3 is TGTGCCAGCAGTCCCCGACAGTACTCCTACAATGAGCAGTTCTTC.

The chain combines TRBV27 with TRBJ1-4; TRBD1 is a possible D gene (5 bases). The germline V gene encodes CDR1 MNHEY and CDR2 SMNVEV (reference sequence). The CDR3 totals 14 residues. The V and J ends lost 3 bases and 4 bases respectively, with 9 bases between them. This CDR3 is CASSFVGRNEKLFF. The CDR3 nucleotides read TGTGCCAGCAGTTTCGTGGGACGTAATGAAAAACTGTTTTTT.

The chain couples TRBV5-8 to TRBJ2-7, with TRBD1 matching 8 bases. CDR1 is SGHTS and CDR2 is YDEGEE in the germline V gene. Trimming took 3 bases from V and 2 from J; bases not matched to a gene: 7. This CDR3 has 15 amino acids. In DNA, the CDR3 is TGTGCCAGCAGCTCCGGGACAGGAGCCACCTACGAGCAGTACTTC. Translation: CASSSGTGATYEQYF.

To note about this clonotype: A read error may account for a junction end that differs from germline. The rearrangement uses TRBV7-8 and TRBJ1-4, with 9 nucleotides matching TRBD1. Germline CDR1 SGHVS, CDR2 FQNEAQ. The CDR3 is made up of 11 amino acids. This CDR3 is CASSPDRDRDF. DNA for the CDR3: TGTGCCAGCAGCCCTGATAGGGACAGGGATTTT.